This T cell receptor beta chain was sequenced in a study of shared clonotypes between healthy human individuals. The data were produced by immunoSEQ multiplex PCR, yet TCRdb's version contains in-frame clones alone and is incomplete. The data contain approximately 2.3 million clones, 90% to 95% of them singletons. Germline V gives CDR1 MNHNY, CDR2 SVGAGI (reference sequence). With V trimmed by 3 bases and J by 8 bases, 5 bases remained unmatched. The CDR3 is 13 amino acids. The study's findings and limits: The diversity represented, both genetic and in exposure history, was limited by few donors.

Recent vaccinations or acute infections were absent in the healthy HIV-negative adult donors. In regard to this clone: What it binds is unknown. The same CDR3 is also encoded by other DNA sequences in this sample.

The origin of this receptor is a man aged 18 to 30 in good health. Some clones in this sample may be carry-over from other donors' samples. The source material was naive CD4+ T cells from PBMCs. As to subset: CD45RA+ positively selected. The chain is built from TRBV6-6 and TRBJ1-2, with 8 positions matching TRBD1. In DNA form, the CDR3 reads TGTGCCAGCAGTTATCCAGGGGGCGAAGGCTACACCTTC. This encodes CASSYPGGEGYTF.